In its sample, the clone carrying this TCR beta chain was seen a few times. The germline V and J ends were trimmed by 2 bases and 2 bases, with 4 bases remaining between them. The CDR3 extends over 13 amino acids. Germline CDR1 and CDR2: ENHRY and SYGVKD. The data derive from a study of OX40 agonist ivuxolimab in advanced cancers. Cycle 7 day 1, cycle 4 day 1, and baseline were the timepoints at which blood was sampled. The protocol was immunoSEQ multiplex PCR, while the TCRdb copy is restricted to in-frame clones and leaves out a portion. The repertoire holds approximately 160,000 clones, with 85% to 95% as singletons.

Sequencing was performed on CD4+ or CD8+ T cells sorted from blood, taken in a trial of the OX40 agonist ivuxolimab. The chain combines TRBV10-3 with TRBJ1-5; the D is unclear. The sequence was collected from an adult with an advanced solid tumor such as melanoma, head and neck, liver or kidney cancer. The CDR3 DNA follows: TGTGCCATCAGTGAGATGGGCAATCAGCCCCAGCATTTT. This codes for CAISEMGNQPQHF.